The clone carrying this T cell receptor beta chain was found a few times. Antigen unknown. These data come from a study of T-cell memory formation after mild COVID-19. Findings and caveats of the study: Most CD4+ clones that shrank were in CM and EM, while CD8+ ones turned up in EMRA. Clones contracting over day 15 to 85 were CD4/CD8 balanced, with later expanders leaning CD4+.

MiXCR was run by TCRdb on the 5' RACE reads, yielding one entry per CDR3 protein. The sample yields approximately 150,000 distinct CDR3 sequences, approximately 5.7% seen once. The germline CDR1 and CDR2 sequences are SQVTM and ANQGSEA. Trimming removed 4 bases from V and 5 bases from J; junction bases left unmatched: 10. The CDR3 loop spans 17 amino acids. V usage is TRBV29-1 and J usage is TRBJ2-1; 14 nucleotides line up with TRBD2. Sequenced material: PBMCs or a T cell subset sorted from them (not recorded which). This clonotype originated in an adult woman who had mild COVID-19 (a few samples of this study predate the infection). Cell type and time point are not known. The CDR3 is CSVATSGRALVNNEQFF. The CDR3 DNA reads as TGCAGCGTTGCGACTAGCGGGAGGGCCTTGGTAAACAATGAGCAGTTCTTC.